The T cell receptor (beta chain) under discussion was sequenced for a study of Tregs in tolerant kidney transplant recipients. Study-level points and caveats: The small number of patients limits these findings pending further validation. No direct test of biological reproducibility was done here.

J lost 6 bases, V lost 5 bases, and 11 bases had no gene match. The V gene's germline CDR1 is MNHEY and CDR2 SMNVEV (reference sequence). The CDR3 covers 15 residues. The method was immunoSEQ multiplex PCR; TCRdb's version includes in-frame clones alone and lacks a portion of them. The table lists roughly 80,000 clones, less than 98% of them singletons, with approximately 0.56% in the top ten. Worth noting for this clone: Its antigen is still unknown.

V and J are TRBV27 and TRBJ2-7, with TRBD1 matching over 9 bases. The sample consisted of CD4+ T cells from blood, taken before the transplant. The TCR comes from a human donor who received a combined kidney and bone marrow transplant. The CDR3 spells CASSATGQGFREQYF. The CDR3 DNA sequence: TGTGCCAGCAGTGCCACGGGACAGGGTTTCCGCGAGCAGTACTTC.